This TCR beta chain was retrieved from a study of cytomegalovirus exposure and HLA in healthy donors. This CDR3 is 16 amino acids long. V lost 0 bases and J 7 bases, leaving 17 bases between the germline ends. The germline V gene encodes CDR1 SGHRS and CDR2 YFSETQ. A remark on this clone: Being one base from a much bigger clone, this may be a read error.

PCR used 60 Vbeta primers and 13 Jbeta primers. TCRdb keeps only in-frame clones here, not all; method: immunoSEQ multiplex PCR. The table shows over 130,000 clones, with 80% occurring only once. Sequencing input: PBMCs. The chain combines TRBV5-1 with TRBJ2-1; D possibly corresponds to TRBD1 (6 bases). This sequence was found in a female donor in good health and CMV-seronegative. The DNA of the CDR3 is TGCGCCAGCAGCTTGGGGCCACCCGGGACATTAAATGAGCAGTTCTTC. This gives the protein CASSLGPPGTLNEQFF.